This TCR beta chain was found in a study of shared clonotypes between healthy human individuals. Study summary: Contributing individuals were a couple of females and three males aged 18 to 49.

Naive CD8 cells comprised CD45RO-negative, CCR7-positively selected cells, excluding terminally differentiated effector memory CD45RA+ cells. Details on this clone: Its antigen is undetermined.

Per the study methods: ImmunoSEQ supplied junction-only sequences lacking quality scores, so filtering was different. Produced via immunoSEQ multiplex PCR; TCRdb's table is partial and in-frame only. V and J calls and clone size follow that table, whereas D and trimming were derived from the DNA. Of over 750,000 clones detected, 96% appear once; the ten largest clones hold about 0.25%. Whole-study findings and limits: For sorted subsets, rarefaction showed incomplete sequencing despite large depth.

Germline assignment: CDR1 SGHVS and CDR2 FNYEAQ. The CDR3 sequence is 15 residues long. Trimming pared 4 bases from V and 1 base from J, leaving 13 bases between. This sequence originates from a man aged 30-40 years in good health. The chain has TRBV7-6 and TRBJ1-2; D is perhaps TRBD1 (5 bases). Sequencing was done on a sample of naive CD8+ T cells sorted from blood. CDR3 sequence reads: CASSSAQGVNYGYTF. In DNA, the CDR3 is TGTGCCAGCAGCTCCGCCCAGGGCGTTAACTATGGCTACACCTTC. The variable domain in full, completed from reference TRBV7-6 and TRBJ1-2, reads GAGVSQSPRYKVTKRGQDVALRCDPISGHVSLYWYRQALGQGPEFLTYFNYEAQQDKSGLPNDRFSAERPEGSISTLTIQRTEQRDSAMYRCASSSAQGVNYGYTFGSGTRLTVV.